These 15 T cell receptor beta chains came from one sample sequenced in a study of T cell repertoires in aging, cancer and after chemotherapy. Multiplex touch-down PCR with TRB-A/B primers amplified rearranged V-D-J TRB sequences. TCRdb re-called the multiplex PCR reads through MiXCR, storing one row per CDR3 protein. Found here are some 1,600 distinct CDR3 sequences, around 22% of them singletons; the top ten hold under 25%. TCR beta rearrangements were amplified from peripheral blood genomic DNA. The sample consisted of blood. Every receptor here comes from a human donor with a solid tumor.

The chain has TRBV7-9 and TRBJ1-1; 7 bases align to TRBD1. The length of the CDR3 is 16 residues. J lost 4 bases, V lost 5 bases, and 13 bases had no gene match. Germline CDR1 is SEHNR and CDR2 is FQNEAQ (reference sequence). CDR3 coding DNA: TGTGCCAGCAGCCCAGCGGCTGGACAGGTGGCCACTGAAGCTTTCTTT. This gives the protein CASSPAAGQVATEAFF.

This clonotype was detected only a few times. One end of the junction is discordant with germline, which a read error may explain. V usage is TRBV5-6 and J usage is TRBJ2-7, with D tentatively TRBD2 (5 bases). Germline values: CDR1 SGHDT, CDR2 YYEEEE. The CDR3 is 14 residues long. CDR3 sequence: CASSLAEDPYEQYF. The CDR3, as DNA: TGCGCCAGCAGCCTAGCCGAGGACCCTTACGAGCAGTACTTC.

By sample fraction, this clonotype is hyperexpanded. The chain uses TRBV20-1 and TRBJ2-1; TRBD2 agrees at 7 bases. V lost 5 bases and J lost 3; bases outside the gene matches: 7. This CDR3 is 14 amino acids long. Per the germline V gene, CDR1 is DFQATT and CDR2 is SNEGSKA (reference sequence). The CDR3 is CSALAEGYYNEQFF. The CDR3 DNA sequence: TGCAGTGCTCTAGCGGAGGGGTACTACAATGAGCAGTTCTTC.

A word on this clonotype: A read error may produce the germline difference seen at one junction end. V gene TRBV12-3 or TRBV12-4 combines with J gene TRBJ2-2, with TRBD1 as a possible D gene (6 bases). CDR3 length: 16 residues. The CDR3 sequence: CASSPRYSDSAGDLFF. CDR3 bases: TGTGCCAGCAGTCCTCGGTATTCGGACAGTGCCGGGGATCTGTTTTTT.

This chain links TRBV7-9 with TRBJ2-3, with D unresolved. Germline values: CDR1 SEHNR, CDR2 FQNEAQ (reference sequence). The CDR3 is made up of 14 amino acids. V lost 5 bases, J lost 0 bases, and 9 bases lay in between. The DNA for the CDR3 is TGTGCCAGCAGCCCTGGGCTTAGCACAGATACGCAGTATTTT. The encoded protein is CASSPGLSTDTQYF. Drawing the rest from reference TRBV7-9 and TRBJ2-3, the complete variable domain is DTGVSQNPRHKITKRGQNVTFRCDPISEHNRLYWYRQTLGQGPEFLTYFQNEAQLEKSRLLSDRFSAERPKGSFSTLEIQRTEQGDSAMYLCASSPGLSTDTQYFGPGTRLTVL.

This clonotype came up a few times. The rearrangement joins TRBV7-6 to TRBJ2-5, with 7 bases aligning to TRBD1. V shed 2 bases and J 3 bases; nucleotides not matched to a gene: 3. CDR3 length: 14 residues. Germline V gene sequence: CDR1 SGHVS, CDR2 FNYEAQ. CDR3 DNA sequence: TGTGCCAGCAGCTTAAGACAGGGTAAAGAGACCCAGTACTTC. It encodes CASSLRQGKETQYF.

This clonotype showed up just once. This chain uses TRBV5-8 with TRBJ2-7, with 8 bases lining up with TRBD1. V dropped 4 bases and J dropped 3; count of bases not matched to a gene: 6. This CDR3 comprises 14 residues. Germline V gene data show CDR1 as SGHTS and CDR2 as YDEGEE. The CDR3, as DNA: TGTGCCAGCAGCGGACAGGGTTTTGTCTACGAGCAGTACTTC. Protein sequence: CASSGQGFVYEQYF. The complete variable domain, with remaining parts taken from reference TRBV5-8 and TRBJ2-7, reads EAGVTQSPTHLIKTRGQQATLRCSPISGHTSVYWYQQALGLGLQFLLWYDEGEERNRGNFPPRFSGRQFPNYSSELNVNALELEDSALYLCASSGQGFVYEQYFGPGTRLTVT.

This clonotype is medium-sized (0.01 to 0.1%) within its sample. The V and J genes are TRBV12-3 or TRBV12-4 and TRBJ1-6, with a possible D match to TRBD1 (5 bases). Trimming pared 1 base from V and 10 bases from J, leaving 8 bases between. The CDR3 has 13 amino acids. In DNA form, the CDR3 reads TGTGCCAGCAGTTTAGTCGGGGGATCACCCCTCCACTTT. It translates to CASSLVGGSPLHF.

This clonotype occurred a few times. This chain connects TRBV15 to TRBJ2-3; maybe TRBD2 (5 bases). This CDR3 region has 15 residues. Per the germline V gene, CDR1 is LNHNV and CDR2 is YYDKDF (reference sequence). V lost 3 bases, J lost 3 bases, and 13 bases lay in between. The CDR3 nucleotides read TGTGCCACCAGCAGTCGAGGGTTTCGGACAGATACGCAGTATTTT. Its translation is CATSSRGFRTDTQYF.

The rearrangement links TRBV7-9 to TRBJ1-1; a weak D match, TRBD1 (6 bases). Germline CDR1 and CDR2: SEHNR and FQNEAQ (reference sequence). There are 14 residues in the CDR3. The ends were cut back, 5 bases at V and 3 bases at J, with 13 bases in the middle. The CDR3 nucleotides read TGTGCCAGCAGCCCCAGGGGAGCGGACACTGAAGCTTTCTTT. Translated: CASSPRGADTEAFF.

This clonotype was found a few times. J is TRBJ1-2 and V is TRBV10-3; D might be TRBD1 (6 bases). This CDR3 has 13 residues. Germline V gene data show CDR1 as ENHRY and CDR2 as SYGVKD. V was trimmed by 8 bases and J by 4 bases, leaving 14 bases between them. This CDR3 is CAIGGGQTYGYTF. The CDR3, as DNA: TGTGCCATCGGGGGGGGGCAGACCTATGGCTACACCTTC.

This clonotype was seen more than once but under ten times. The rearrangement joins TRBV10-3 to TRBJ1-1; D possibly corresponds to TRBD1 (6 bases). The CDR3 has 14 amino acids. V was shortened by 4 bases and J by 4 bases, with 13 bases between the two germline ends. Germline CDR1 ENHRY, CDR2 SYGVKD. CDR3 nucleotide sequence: TGTGCCATCAGTGCAGCACAGGGTAGCACTGAAGCTTTCTTT. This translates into CAISAAQGSTEAFF.

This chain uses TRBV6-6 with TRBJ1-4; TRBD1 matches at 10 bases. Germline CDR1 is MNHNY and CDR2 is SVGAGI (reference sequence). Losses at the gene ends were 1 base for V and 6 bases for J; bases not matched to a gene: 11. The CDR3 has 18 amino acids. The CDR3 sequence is CASSYYNPGDRGYEKLFF. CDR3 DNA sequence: TGTGCCAGCAGTTACTACAACCCCGGGGACAGGGGATATGAAAAACTGTTTTTT.

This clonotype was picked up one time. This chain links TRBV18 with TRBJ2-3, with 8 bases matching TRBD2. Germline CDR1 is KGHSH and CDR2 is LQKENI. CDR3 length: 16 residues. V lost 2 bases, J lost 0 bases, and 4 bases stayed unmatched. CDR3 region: CASSPFSGDSTDTQYF. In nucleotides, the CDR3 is TGTGCCAGCTCACCATTTAGCGGGGATAGCACAGATACGCAGTATTTT.

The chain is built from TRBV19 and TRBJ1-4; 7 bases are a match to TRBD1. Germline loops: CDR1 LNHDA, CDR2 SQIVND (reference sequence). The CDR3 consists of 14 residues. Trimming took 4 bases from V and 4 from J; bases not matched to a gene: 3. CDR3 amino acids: CASSKGQSNEKLFF. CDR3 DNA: TGTGCCAGTAGTAAGGGACAGAGTAATGAAAAACTGTTTTTT.